The present entry profiles one TCR beta chain with its context. From germline, CDR1 is SGHTA and CDR2 FQGNSA. V dropped 5 bases and J dropped 7; count of bases not matched to a gene: 2. The CDR3 loop spans 12 amino acids. This specimen belongs to a study of T-cell memory formation after mild COVID-19. TCRdb re-called the 5' RACE reads with MiXCR, one entry per CDR3 protein. The table has hundreds of thousands of distinct CDR3 sequences, over 15% seen once. This TCR was recovered from a man between 18 and 29 years old who had mild COVID-19 (a few samples of this study predate the infection). Cell type and time point are not known. The material sequenced was PBMCs or a T cell subset sorted from them (not recorded which). The rearrangement uses TRBV7-2 and TRBJ2-1; the match to TRBD1 covers 7 bases. Here the CDR3 DNA reads TGTGCCAGCAGCGTCAGGGGGAATGAGCAGTTCTTC. Its translation is CASSVRGNEQFF.